This note documents a single TCR beta chain sequence. Measured with immunoSEQ multiplex PCR; TCRdb has only the in-frame clones, and not every one. The sample gives about 52,000 clones, around 90% of which show up once; about 0.37% is in the top ten. This sample is drawn from a study of T cell changes during pregnancy in multiple sclerosis. This CDR3 region has 14 residues. V lost 2 bases and J 4 bases, leaving 12 bases between the germline ends. The germline V gene has CDR1 SQVTM and CDR2 ANQGSEA. V usage is TRBV29-1 and J usage is TRBJ1-3; a possible D gene is TRBD1 (6 bases). Sequencing used CD4+ T cells from peripheral blood mononuclear cells, obtained before pregnancy. This clonotype was sampled from a female donor with multiple sclerosis, enrolled in a pregnancy study. The CDR3 DNA sequence: TGCAGCGTTGAAAAAACAGGGATGGGAAACACCATATATTTT. It specifies CSVEKTGMGNTIYF. Using reference TRBV29-1 and TRBJ1-3 for the parts outside the CDR3, the full variable domain is SAVISQKPSRDICQRGTSLTIQCQVDSQVTMMFWYRQQPGQSLTLIATANQGSEATYESGFVIDKFPISRPNLTFSTLTVSNMSPEDSSIYLCSVEKTGMGNTIYFGEGSWLTVV.